The next 9 T cell receptor beta chains were all read from a single sample in a study of T-cell reconstitution after alpha-beta-depleted transplantation in children. Unique molecular identifiers were incorporated into the prepared TCRbeta library. TCRdb reprocessed the PCR reads via MiXCR and lists one record per CDR3 protein. The sample has about 110,000 distinct CDR3 sequences, 5% to 7% seen once; the top ten hold around 23%. This sample comprised PBMCs, mostly from graft donor cells, obtained 360 days after TCRalphabeta/CD19-depleted stem cell transplant. The receptors derive from a male patient aged 2-15 years who had a stem cell transplant for acute lymphoblastic leukemia, so the T cells may come from the graft donor.

There are many counts of this clonotype. This chain uses TRBV7-7 with TRBJ2-7; the D gene could be TRBD1 or TRBD2 (6 bases each). There are 15 residues in the CDR3. The germline V and J ends were trimmed by 5 bases and 4 bases, with 18 bases remaining between them. Germline CDR1 SSHAT, CDR2 FNYEAQ (reference sequence). CDR3 amino acids: CASSPGHTGGYEQYF. The CDR3 coding sequence is TGTGCCAGCAGCCCGGGACATACCGGGGGATACGAGCAGTACTTC.

At least ten counts were recorded for this clonotype. V and J are TRBV6-5 and TRBJ2-3; 9 positions agree with TRBD2. V dropped 3 bases and J dropped 6; count of bases not matched to a gene: 10. The CDR3 is made up of 16 amino acids. The germline CDR1 and CDR2 sequences are MNHEY and SVGAGI. The CDR3 region is CASSYQWAGGEDTQYF. The DNA for the CDR3 is TGTGCCAGCAGTTATCAATGGGCGGGAGGGGAGGATACGCAGTATTTT.

This clonotype was detected only a few times. This sequence joins TRBV7-6 and TRBJ2-5, with D unresolved. Trimming took 10 bases from V and 1 from J, leaving 13 bases between them. Germline V CDR1 and CDR2: SGHVS, FNYEAQ. This CDR3 is 13 amino acids long. In DNA, the CDR3 is TGTGCCACTTCCTACCGCTTCCAAGAGACCCAGTACTTC. Translating gives CATSYRFQETQYF.

This clonotype is medium-sized by share. The chain combines TRBV20-1 with TRBJ1-6; 7 nucleotides line up with TRBD1. The length of the CDR3 is 14 residues. Germline loops: CDR1 DFQATT, CDR2 SNEGSKA (reference sequence). Trimming at V came to 6 bases and at J to 9 bases, leaving 11 bases not matched to a gene. The CDR3: CSAPSAGGISPLHF. The DNA of the CDR3 is TGCAGTGCCCCCAGTGCAGGGGGGATTTCACCCCTCCACTTT.

Many counts were recorded for this clonotype. The V and J genes are TRBV4-2 and TRBJ2-1; no reliable D call. The V gene's germline CDR1 is LGHNA and CDR2 YNFKEQ. The V end lost 0 bases, the J end lost 7 bases, and 10 bases lay between the germline ends. This CDR3 contains 14 residues. This CDR3 reads CASSQEGPRNEQFF. CDR3 sequence (DNA): TGTGCCAGCAGCCAAGAAGGGCCGAGGAATGAGCAGTTCTTC.

V is TRBV6-2 or TRBV6-3 and J is TRBJ1-1; TRBD1 agrees at 7 bases. The trim removed 4 bases at V and 4 bases at J, leaving 3 bases unmatched. Germline V gene sequence: CDR1 MNHEY, CDR2 SVGEGT. The CDR3 contains 13 residues. In nucleotides, the CDR3 is TGTGCCAGCAGTTCTCCAGGGGGCACTGAAGCTTTCTTT. Encoded protein: CASSSPGGTEAFF.

V and J are TRBV14 and TRBJ2-1; 15 bases map to TRBD2. CDR3 size: 16 residues. Germline values: CDR1 SGHDN, CDR2 FVKESK. Trimming at V came to 3 bases and at J to 9 bases, leaving 6 bases not matched to a gene. CDR3 region: CASSHYGLAGGAEQFF. DNA for the CDR3: TGTGCCAGCAGCCATTACGGACTAGCGGGAGGGGCTGAGCAGTTCTTC.

The rearrangement uses TRBV28 and TRBJ1-2; D not certain. The CDR3 has 11 amino acids. Trimming stripped 4 bases from V and 8 bases from J, with 8 bases between. The germline CDR1 and CDR2 sequences are MDHEN and SYDVKM. CDR3 loop: CASSSSGGYTF. The CDR3, as DNA: TGTGCCAGCAGTTCCTCCGGGGGCTACACCTTC.

This chain uses TRBV9 with TRBJ2-7; TRBD2 matches at 13 bases. With V trimmed by 1 base and J by 7 bases, 5 bases remained unmatched. Germline lookup yields CDR1 SGDLS and CDR2 YYNGEE. There are 15 residues in the CDR3. The CDR3 loop reads CASSVTGTSGKEQYF. Written as DNA, the CDR3 is TGTGCCAGCAGCGTAACCGGGACTAGCGGGAAAGAGCAGTACTTC.